This record covers a single TCR beta chain. Its specificity is unknown. The sample belongs to a study of T cell responses to AZD1222 COVID-19 vaccine. The table came from immunoSEQ multiplex PCR; TCRdb's copy has only in-frame clones and leaves some out. This sample yields under 120,000 clones, of which more than 85% are seen a single time; around 1.2% belongs to the top ten. Germline assignment: CDR1 SGDLS and CDR2 YYNGEE. The germline V and J ends were trimmed by 2 bases and 2 bases, with 5 bases remaining between them. The CDR3 is 13 amino acids. Notes on the study in general: The peak T cell response came first, and repertoires were sampled only after it.

This sample comprised peripheral blood, obtained on day 0 of AZD1222 vaccination. V gene TRBV9 combines with J gene TRBJ1-3, with D perhaps matching TRBD1 (5 bases). The origin of this receptor is an adult in good health. The CDR3 sequence: CASSVGPGNTIYF. For the CDR3, the DNA is TGTGCCAGCAGCGTGGGGCCTGGAAACACCATATATTTT.